Shown below are 24 T cell receptor beta chains from a single sample sequenced in a study of CD8+CD57+ T cells in acquired aplastic anemia. It was genomic DNA that served as the template for profiling TCR beta VDJ and CDR3. TCRdb ran MiXCR on the reads and lists one entry per CDR3 protein. The table has some 180,000 distinct CDR3 sequences, around 50% seen once. Patients chosen for sequencing had CD8+CD57+ cells that had expanded, as shown by flow cytometry. Input material: sorted CD4+, CD8+, or CD8+CD57+ T cells (not recorded which) from PBMCs. These receptors came from a human donor with aplastic anemia.

This clonotype was picked up many times. The rearrangement uses TRBV7-2 and TRBJ2-3; D not certain. Germline assignment: CDR1 SGHTA and CDR2 FQGNSA. This CDR3 has 15 residues. The V and J ends lost 2 bases and 0 bases respectively, with 9 bases between them. The CDR3 loop is CASSLFPRSTDTQYF. For the CDR3, the DNA is TGTGCCAGCAGCTTATTCCCCAGGAGCACAGATACGCAGTATTTT.

This chain connects TRBV10-3 to TRBJ1-4; D gene ambiguous. The V gene's germline CDR1 is ENHRY and CDR2 SYGVKD. The germline V and J ends were trimmed by 3 bases and 7 bases, with 18 bases remaining between them. The CDR3 contains 16 residues. In nucleotides, the CDR3 is TGTGCCATCAGTGAACCTCCGGACGGGGAGGGTGAAAAACTGTTTTTT. Translation: CAISEPPDGEGEKLFF.

This clonotype was seen more than once but under ten times. The chain combines TRBV20-1 with TRBJ2-7; 8 bases line up with TRBD1. Per germline, CDR1 DFQATT and CDR2 SNEGSKA (reference sequence). The CDR3 is 13 residues long. J gave up 2 bases and V 4 bases, and 4 bases lay outside the gene matches. The CDR3 loop is CSATRTGTYEQYF. The CDR3 DNA sequence: TGCAGTGCTACAAGGACAGGGACCTACGAGCAGTACTTC.

Notes on this clonotype: The junction shows a germline mismatch at one end, possibly a read error. The chain couples TRBV7-9 to TRBJ2-7; no reliable D call. Germline CDR1 is SEHNR and CDR2 is FQNEAQ (reference sequence). CDR3 length equals 12 residues. The CDR3 region is CASSLGRNEQYF. The CDR3 region has the DNA TGCGCCAGCAGCTTAGGTAGGAACGAGCAGTACTTC.

This sequence joins TRBV2 and TRBJ1-1; no clear D. Germline loops: CDR1 SNHLY, CDR2 FYNNEI. The ends were cut back, 8 bases at V and 5 bases at J, with 15 bases in the middle. This CDR3 spans 13 amino acids. CDR3 in DNA: TGTGCCAGCGGGGAGGAAAGGTTTACTGAAGCTTTCTTT. Its protein is CASGEERFTEAFF.

V is TRBV7-7 and J is TRBJ2-7; D gene unclear. Germline values: CDR1 SSHAT, CDR2 FNYEAQ (reference sequence). The CDR3 consists of 13 residues. Trimming left V 5 bases short and J 4 bases short, with 12 bases between. The CDR3 sequence is CASSQGIGYEQYF. The DNA for the CDR3 is TGTGCCAGCAGCCAAGGCATAGGGTACGAGCAGTACTTC.

The chain joins TRBV12-3 or TRBV12-4 to TRBJ2-7, with D tentatively TRBD2 (5 bases). The CDR3 has 14 residues. The germline V and J ends were trimmed by 5 bases and 0 bases, with 11 bases remaining between them. The CDR3 loop reads CASSPVGSSYEQYF. In DNA form, the CDR3 reads TGTGCCAGCAGTCCCGTGGGGAGCTCCTACGAGCAGTACTTC.

As concerns this clonotype: This may be a read error: a much more frequent sequence differs by one nucleotide. The chain is built from TRBV5-1 and TRBJ2-7; D tentatively fits TRBD1 or TRBD2 (5 bases each). V lost 4 bases, J lost 0 bases, and 14 bases lay in between. CDR1 and CDR2 (germline): SGHRS, YFSETQ. The CDR3 length is 15 residues. CDR3: CASSRDGDPSYEQYF. CDR3 nucleotides: TGCGCCAGCAGCCGAGACGGGGACCCCTCCTACGAGCAGTACTTC.

This clonotype occurred many times. The chain joins TRBV12-3 or TRBV12-4 to TRBJ2-7, with D unresolved. With 2 bases removed from V and 5 bases from J, the gap between germline ends came to 7 bases. The CDR3 is 12 residues long. The CDR3 bases are TGTGCCAGCAGTTTAAGGAGTAACGAGCAGTACTTC. Translation: CASSLRSNEQYF.

V gene TRBV7-9 combines with J gene TRBJ1-5; 12 bases match TRBD1. The germline CDR1 and CDR2 sequences are SEHNR and FQNEAQ (reference sequence). There are 15 residues in the CDR3. J was trimmed by 6 bases and V by 3 bases; bases with no gene match: 3. The CDR3 protein is CASSFGTGGGQPQHF. In DNA, the CDR3 is TGTGCCAGCAGCTTCGGGACAGGGGGCGGTCAGCCCCAGCATTTT.

V is TRBV6-1 and J is TRBJ1-1; no definite D call. The length of the CDR3 is 13 residues. Germline-derived CDR1 and CDR2 are MNHNS and SASEGT. Trimming removed 4 bases from V and 0 bases from J, with 6 bases in between. The CDR3 region has the DNA TGTGCCAGCAGTGTAATGATGAACACTGAAGCTTTCTTT. It translates to CASSVMMNTEAFF.

The rearrangement uses TRBV10-3 and TRBJ1-1, with D possibly TRBD1 on 6 matching bases. This CDR3 comprises 15 residues. Germline V gene lookup returns CDR1 ENHRY and CDR2 SYGVKD. Trimming stripped 4 bases from V and 4 bases from J, with 16 bases between. In DNA form, the CDR3 reads TGTGCCATCAGTGGGACAGTAGACGTGAGCACTGAAGCTTTCTTT. Translated: CAISGTVDVSTEAFF.

V usage is TRBV7-8 and J usage is TRBJ2-1; D remains unclear. Germline V gene data show CDR1 as SGHVS and CDR2 as FQNEAQ. The length of the CDR3 is 15 residues. V shed 5 bases and J shed 12 bases, with 23 bases lying between them. CDR3 protein: CASSPSPTGGVRQFF. The CDR3 region has the DNA TGTGCCAGCAGCCCATCCCCGACGGGTGGTGTGAGGCAGTTCTTC. The variable domain in full, completed from reference TRBV7-8 and TRBJ2-1, reads GAGVSQSPRYKVAKRGQDVALRCDPISGHVSLFWYQQALGQGPEFLTYFQNEAQLDKSGLPSDRFFAERPEGSVSTLKIQRTQQEDSAVYLCASSPSPTGGVRQFFGPGTRLTVL.

The sample holds a few counts of this clonotype. One junction end does not reproduce the germline sequence, and a read error may be involved. The J gene is TRBJ2-1, the V gene TRBV7-6; D is uncertain. The length of the CDR3 is 13 residues. Germline loops: CDR1 SGHVS, CDR2 FNYEAQ. For the CDR3, the DNA is TGTGCCAGCAGCTTGGGAAAGTACAGTGAGCAGTTCTTC. Translated: CASSLGKYSEQFF.

The CDR3 sequence: CSARDSGNTDTQYF. CDR3 DNA: TGCAGCGCCCGGGACAGCGGAAACACAGATACGCAGTATTTT. This chain joins TRBV29-1 and TRBJ2-3; the match to TRBD1 covers 7 bases. Trimming took 7 bases from V and 2 from J; bases not matched to a gene: 9. The CDR3 consists of 14 residues. Germline lookup yields CDR1 SQVTM and CDR2 ANQGSEA.

The J gene is TRBJ2-7, the V gene TRBV10-3, with a possible D match to TRBD1 (8 bases). Trimming shortened V by 4 bases and J by 7 bases, and 14 bases separated the two germline ends. The V gene's germline CDR1 is ENHRY and CDR2 SYGVKD. This CDR3 spans 13 amino acids. The CDR3 reads CAISGDRGGEQYF. Written as DNA, the CDR3 is TGTGCCATCAGTGGAGACAGGGGAGGGGAGCAGTACTTC.

The V call is TRBV29-1, the J call TRBJ2-1; D is perhaps TRBD1 (5 bases). CDR3 size: 14 residues. V lost 2 bases and J 5 bases, leaving 13 bases between the germline ends. CDR1 is SQVTM, CDR2 ANQGSEA, per germline. In DNA form, the CDR3 reads TGCAGCGTTGAAACTGGACACAATAACAATGAGCAGTTCTTC. Protein product: CSVETGHNNNEQFF.

This clonotype showed up just once. This chain links TRBV10-3 with TRBJ2-2, with D hard to call. The germline V gene has CDR1 ENHRY and CDR2 SYGVKD. CDR3 length: 14 residues. Trimming left V 0 bases short and J 6 bases short, with 8 bases between. CDR3 sequence reads: CAISESKDAGELFF. The CDR3 bases are TGTGCCATCAGTGAGTCGAAGGACGCCGGGGAGCTGTTTTTT.

As concerns this clonotype: The junction does not match germline at one end; this may be a read error. V usage is TRBV20-1 and J usage is TRBJ1-2; D perhaps matches TRBD1 (5 bases). Germline V gene lookup returns CDR1 DFQATT and CDR2 SNEGSKA (reference sequence). This CDR3 is built from 12 residues. This chain's CDR3 is CSARDNNHGYTF. The DNA of the CDR3 is TGCAGTGCTAGGGACAATAACCATGGCTACACCTTC.

This clonotype was observed a few times. This chain connects TRBV10-3 to TRBJ2-7, with D unclear. Germline CDR1 reads ENHRY; CDR2 reads SYGVKD. Deletions cut 2 bases from V and 1 base from J, with 15 bases between. The CDR3 spans 16 residues. CDR3: CAISEGRTARSYEQYF. The CDR3, as DNA: TGTGCCATCAGTGAGGGCAGAACGGCGAGGTCCTACGAGCAGTACTTC.

This clonotype was counted at least ten times. This chain links TRBV30 with TRBJ1-6; the match to TRBD1 covers 7 bases. V lost 4 bases, J lost 10 bases, and 10 bases stayed unmatched. Germline assignment: CDR1 GTSNPN and CDR2 SVGIG (reference sequence). The CDR3 has 14 residues. The CDR3 sequence is CAWKGQGDGSPLHF. The CDR3 nucleotides read TGTGCCTGGAAAGGGCAGGGGGATGGATCACCCCTCCACTTT.

This clonotype appeared a few times. V and J are TRBV29-1 and TRBJ1-2; 7 bases are shared with TRBD1. Germline CDR1 reads SQVTM; CDR2 reads ANQGSEA. The CDR3 has 14 amino acids. V dropped 8 bases and J dropped 4; count of bases not matched to a gene: 13. CDR3 coding DNA: TGCAGCCTAGAGTTGGCAGGGGGTTCCTATGGCTACACCTTC. Translation: CSLELAGGSYGYTF.

This chain connects TRBV19 to TRBJ2-3; 10 nucleotides match TRBD1. V lost 5 bases, J lost 3 bases, and 8 bases stayed unmatched. Germline V gene lookup returns CDR1 LNHDA and CDR2 SQIVND (reference sequence). The CDR3 runs to 16 residues. The DNA of the CDR3 is TGTGCCAGTAGTGGTTTTGGACAGGGGGATACAGATACGCAGTATTTT. It specifies CASSGFGQGDTDTQYF. The variable domain in full, completed from reference TRBV19 and TRBJ2-3, reads DGGITQSPKYLFRKEGQNVTLSCEQNLNHDAMYWYRQDPGQGLRLIYYSQIVNDFQKGDIAEGYSVSREKKESFPLTVTSAQKNPTAFYLCASSGFGQGDTDTQYFGPGTRLTVL.

This clonotype came up many times. The rearrangement uses TRBV9 and TRBJ1-1; D unclear. Germline CDR1 and CDR2: SGDLS and YYNGEE. The CDR3 is made up of 15 amino acids. Trimming left V 4 bases short and J 0 bases short, with 13 bases between. The CDR3 is CASSPRGNMNTEAFF. CDR3 nucleotide sequence: TGTGCCAGCAGCCCTCGAGGGAATATGAACACTGAAGCTTTCTTT. Complete variable domain (other parts from reference TRBV9 and TRBJ1-1): DSGVTQTPKHLITATGQRVTLRCSPRSGDLSVYWYQQSLDQGLQFLIQYYNGEERAKGNILERFSAQQFPDLHSELNLSSLELGDSALYFCASSPRGNMNTEAFFGQGTRLTVV.